This entry concerns a single T cell receptor beta chain. Original handling: Reference gene primers were amplified, and this amplification served to estimate nucleated cell counts. Only in-frame clones appear in the TCRdb table, and some are missing; sequencing was by immunoSEQ multiplex PCR. V, J and clone size were drawn from that table, and D and trimming were deduced from the DNA. Seen here are some 120,000 clones, 70% to 90% observed once, and the top ten hold 7.6%. The sample originates from a study of blood T cell repertoires in COVID-19. Study-wide context: COVID-19 samples, acute and convalescent, were from the United States, Italy and Spain.

Per the germline V gene, CDR1 is LNHDA and CDR2 is SQIVND (reference sequence). V was trimmed by 7 bases and J by 0 bases, leaving 18 bases between them. This CDR3 has 17 residues. The receptor was isolated from a man aged 50-59 years with acute or convalescent COVID-19. The sequenced sample was peripheral blood. This chain joins TRBV19 and TRBJ2-2, with TRBD2 as a possible D gene (5 bases). The CDR3 DNA sequence: TGTGCCAGTAAACGACTGCAGGAGGCATCGAACACCGGGGAGCTGTTTTTT. Residues: CASKRLQEASNTGELFF.